The 6 T cell receptor beta chains below were found in one sample sequenced in a study of breast tumors, draining lymph nodes, adjacent tissues. TCRdb fed the multiplex PCR reads into MiXCR, producing one record per CDR3 protein. Of around 230,000 distinct CDR3 sequences listed, about 30% were seen once; the top ten hold 1.4%. Axillary draining lymph nodes of breast cancer patients supplied the node samples. Sequenced material: axillary lymph node tissue. All receptors derive from a female donor with breast cancer. Some clones in this sample may be carry-over from other donors' samples.

This clonotype has a count of ten or more. The V call is TRBV7-2, the J call TRBJ2-7, with 13 bases lining up with TRBD2. V was pared by 5 bases and J by 2 bases, with 6 bases of the junction left unmatched. Germline values: CDR1 SGHTA, CDR2 FQGNSA. This CDR3 spans 16 amino acids. CDR3 DNA: TGTGCCAGCAGCCGTGGGACTAGCGGGATAACCTACGAGCAGTACTTC. This sequence encodes CASSRGTSGITYEQYF.

The chain couples TRBV2 to TRBJ1-5, with D perhaps TRBD1 (5 bases). The CDR3 totals 15 residues. The germline V and J ends were trimmed by 5 bases and 6 bases, with 17 bases remaining between them. Germline values: CDR1 SNHLY, CDR2 FYNNEI. This CDR3 reads CASSQGRGTSQPQHF. For the CDR3, the DNA is TGTGCCAGCAGTCAAGGTCGGGGGACCTCTCAGCCCCAGCATTTT.

The table lists this clonotype with many counts. This chain links TRBV2 with TRBJ2-1, with 8 nucleotides matching TRBD2. CDR3 length: 12 amino acids. Germline V gene sequence: CDR1 SNHLY, CDR2 FYNNEI. V shed 7 bases, J shed 9 bases, and the junction held 5 bases outside the gene matches. The CDR3 DNA sequence: TGTGCCAGCACCGGGACTAGTGGTGAGCAGTTCTTC. Amino acid sequence: CASTGTSGEQFF. Full variable domain (missing parts from reference TRBV2 and TRBJ2-1): EPEVTQTPSHQVTQMGQEVILRCVPISNHLYFYWYRQILGQKVEFLVSFYNNEISEKSEIFDDQFSVERPDGSNFTLKIRSTKLEDSAMYFCASTGTSGEQFFGPGTRLTVL.

This clonotype was detected many times. The rearrangement joins TRBV3-1 to TRBJ2-5; D gene uncertain. With 0 bases removed from V and 5 bases from J, the gap between germline ends came to 16 bases. The length of the CDR3 is 16 residues. Germline V lookup: CDR1 LGHDT, CDR2 YNNKEL (reference sequence). The DNA for the CDR3 is TGTGCCAGCAGCCAAGAAGGGATCCCCGGGCGGGAGACCCAGTACTTC. Translation: CASSQEGIPGRETQYF.

This clonotype was detected a few times. A read error is possible here, since a much larger clone lies one base away. The chain combines TRBV20-1 with TRBJ2-3, with 11 bases that match TRBD2. The CDR3 spans 15 residues. Germline loops: CDR1 DFQATT, CDR2 SNEGSKA (reference sequence). Trimming removed 1 base from V and 4 bases from J; junction bases left unmatched: 4. CDR3 nucleotides: TGCAGTGCTAGAGTTAGCGGGAGGGCCGCAGATACGCAGTATTTT. This translates into CSARVSGRAADTQYF.

There are many counts of this clonotype. The V and J genes are TRBV9 and TRBJ2-1; either TRBD1 or TRBD2 may supply D (7 bases each). Germline V gene data show CDR1 as SGDLS and CDR2 as YYNGEE. V gave up 3 bases and J gave up 4 bases, with 11 bases separating them. The CDR3 spans 14 residues. In nucleotides, the CDR3 is TGTGCCAGCAGCGCAGGGGGGGGGTACAATGAGCAGTTCTTC. Translated, it gives CASSAGGGYNEQFF.